The entry below gives a single T cell receptor beta chain sequence along with its context. The data belong to a study of blood T cell repertoires in COVID-19. Study information: The samples span acute and convalescent COVID-19 from the United States, Italy and Spain. Sources were T cells, B-cell-depleted T cells, or PBMCs; the material itself was cDNA or gDNA.

Per the study methods: The authors estimated nucleated cell counts from reference gene primer amplification. Sequenced by immunoSEQ multiplex PCR; TCRdb stores in-frame clones only, minus some. D and trimming were read from the DNA, whereas the V and J calls and clone size are those reported in that table. The sample has about 70,000 clones, approximately 90% seen once; the top ten hold approximately 1.4%. The CDR3 has 15 residues. Unmatched junction bases numbered 3, after V lost 4 bases and J lost 0 bases. The germline V gene encodes CDR1 SGHTA and CDR2 FQGTGA. The clonotype was recovered from a human donor in a cohort sampled during active COVID-19. The sequenced material came from peripheral blood. The chain has TRBV7-3 and TRBJ2-1, with 7 bases identical to TRBD1. CDR3: CASSSGTASYNEQFF. In nucleotides, the CDR3 is TGTGCCAGCAGCTCCGGGACAGCCTCCTACAATGAGCAGTTCTTC.